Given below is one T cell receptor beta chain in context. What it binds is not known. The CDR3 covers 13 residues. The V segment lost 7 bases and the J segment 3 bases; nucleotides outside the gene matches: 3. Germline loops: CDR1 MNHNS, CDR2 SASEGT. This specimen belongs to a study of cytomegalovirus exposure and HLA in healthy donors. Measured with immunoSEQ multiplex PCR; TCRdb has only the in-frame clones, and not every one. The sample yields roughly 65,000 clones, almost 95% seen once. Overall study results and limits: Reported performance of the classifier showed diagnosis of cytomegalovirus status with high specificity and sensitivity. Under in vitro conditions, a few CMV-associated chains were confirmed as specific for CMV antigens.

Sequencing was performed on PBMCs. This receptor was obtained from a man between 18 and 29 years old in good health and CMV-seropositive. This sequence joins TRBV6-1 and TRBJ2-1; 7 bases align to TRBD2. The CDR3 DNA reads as TGTGCCAGCACCCTAGCGGTCTACAATGAGCAGTTCTTC. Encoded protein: CASTLAVYNEQFF.